These 15 T cell receptor beta chains originate from one sample sequenced in a study of blood T cell repertoires in COVID-19. Measured with immunoSEQ multiplex PCR; TCRdb has only the in-frame clones, and not every one. The sample holds tens of thousands of clones, about 81% seen once. Sample: peripheral blood. These receptors were collected from a human donor in a cohort sampled during active COVID-19.

V and J are TRBV3-1 (or the pseudogene TRBV3-2) and TRBJ2-1, with 12 positions matching TRBD2. This CDR3 has 16 amino acids. Trimming took 4 bases from V and 6 from J; bases not matched to a gene: 7. CDR1 and CDR2 (germline): LGHDT, YNNKEL (reference sequence). CDR3 region: CASSLRLAGVGNEQFF. CDR3 in DNA: TGTGCCAGCAGCCTGAGACTAGCGGGAGTAGGCAATGAGCAGTTCTTC.

As to this clone: Other nucleotide sequences in the sample specify the same CDR3. The J gene is TRBJ2-5, the V gene TRBV4-3; the match to TRBD2 covers 9 bases. Germline loops: CDR1 LGHNA, CDR2 YSLEER. Trimming removed 0 bases from V and 1 base from J; junction bases left unmatched: 0. The CDR3 length is 15 residues. CDR3 sequence reads: CASSQERGGQETQYF. The CDR3 bases are TGCGCCAGCAGCCAAGAGCGGGGGGGCCAAGAGACCCAGTACTTC.

The chain carries TRBV28 and TRBJ1-2; 7 bases align to TRBD1. CDR3 size: 12 residues. Germline CDR1 MDHEN, CDR2 SYDVKM. The junction had 8 bases not matched to a gene; V was cut back by 8 bases and J by 8 bases. The CDR3 here is CASVTGARGYTF. The CDR3 DNA reads TGTGCCAGCGTAACAGGGGCTAGAGGCTACACCTTC.

CDR3 region: CASSYRGLNEKLFF. The CDR3 bases are TGTGCCAGCAGCTACAGGGGGCTTAATGAAAAACTGTTTTTT. This chain uses TRBV7-6 with TRBJ1-4; 9 positions agree with TRBD1. CDR1 and CDR2 (germline): SGHVS, FNYEAQ. Trimming cost V 4 bases and J 4 bases; bases outside gene matches: 1. The CDR3 consists of 14 residues.

V gene TRBV28 combines with J gene TRBJ2-7; 14 bases line up with TRBD2. The CDR3 covers 15 residues. V dropped 6 bases and J dropped 7; count of bases not matched to a gene: 8. Germline V gives CDR1 MDHEN, CDR2 SYDVKM. CDR3 DNA sequence: TGTGCCAGCAGCCCGGGACTAGCGGGAGTTGGTGAGCAGTACTTC. Amino acids: CASSPGLAGVGEQYF.

J is TRBJ1-2 and V is TRBV20-1; the D gene is possibly TRBD1 (6 bases). The CDR3 is 14 amino acids. Trimming pared 3 bases from V and 5 bases from J, leaving 16 bases between. CDR1 and CDR2 from the germline V gene are DFQATT and SNEGSKA (reference sequence). The CDR3 region is CSASSDQGIYGYTF. CDR3 DNA sequence: TGCAGTGCTAGTAGCGATCAGGGGATTTATGGCTACACCTTC.

The chain combines TRBV2 with TRBJ2-7; possible D gene TRBD2, 5 bases. This CDR3 spans 13 amino acids. In germline, CDR1 is SNHLY, CDR2 FYNNEI. Between the trimmed V and J ends, which lost 10 bases and 4 bases, there was a span of 17 bases. The CDR3 nucleotides read TGTGCCACAGCAGTCGAGCGCGGGTACGAGCAGTACTTC. Translating it yields CATAVERGYEQYF.

V is TRBV5-3 and J is TRBJ2-7; tentatively, D is TRBD1 (6 bases). Being an ORF, TRBV5-3 has a function that is uncertain. Trimming left V 3 bases short and J 6 bases short, with 10 bases between. This CDR3 is built from 12 residues. The CDR3 loop is CARSSQGTEQYF. The CDR3 region has the DNA TGTGCCAGAAGCTCACAGGGAACCGAGCAGTACTTC.

This clone occurred once. J is TRBJ1-1 and V is TRBV30; D is perhaps TRBD1 (6 bases). Trimming stripped 3 bases from V and 8 bases from J, with 13 bases between. The germline V gene has CDR1 GTSNPN and CDR2 SVGIG (reference sequence). The length of the CDR3 is 12 residues. DNA of the CDR3: TGTGCCTGGAGCACAAAGGGGGGGGAAGCTTTCTTT. Translated, it gives CAWSTKGGEAFF.

The rearrangement joins TRBV2 to TRBJ1-5, with D maybe TRBD1 (6 bases). Germline-derived CDR1 and CDR2 are SNHLY and FYNNEI. The length of the CDR3 is 15 residues. Trimming left V 0 bases short and J 3 bases short, with 9 bases between. CDR3: CASSEAAGDNQPQHF. DNA for the CDR3: TGTGCCAGCAGTGAAGCCGCAGGGGACAATCAGCCCCAGCATTTT.

J is TRBJ2-7 and V is TRBV18, with no clear D. Looked up from germline, CDR1 is KGHSH and CDR2 is LQKENI. The CDR3 is 14 amino acids. Trimming stripped 2 bases from V and 2 bases from J, with 10 bases between. The CDR3 region is CASSPVELTYEQYF. The CDR3 DNA reads as TGTGCCAGCTCACCAGTGGAGTTGACCTACGAGCAGTACTTC.

This chain joins TRBV6-2 or TRBV6-3 and TRBJ1-2; weak D call: TRBD1 (5 bases). V was pared by 0 bases and J by 1 base, with 12 bases between. Germline lookup yields CDR1 MNHEY and CDR2 SVGEGT. CDR3 size: 16 residues. CDR3 DNA: TGTGCCAGCAGTTACTCTCCCGGGGGTTTTAACTATGGCTACACCTTC. This codes for CASSYSPGGFNYGYTF.

V usage is TRBV4-3 and J usage is TRBJ2-1; 12 nucleotides match TRBD2. The germline gives CDR1 LGHNA, CDR2 YSLEER. The CDR3 spans 16 residues. With 1 base clipped from V and 3 bases from J, the junction kept 1 base outside the gene matches. CDR3 in amino acids: CASSQGTSGIYNEQFF. The CDR3 DNA reads TGCGCCAGCAGCCAAGGGACTAGCGGGATCTACAATGAGCAGTTCTTC.

This sequence joins TRBV6-2 or TRBV6-3 and TRBJ2-1, with D possibly TRBD2 on 5 matching bases. This CDR3 has 13 residues. Germline V lookup: CDR1 MNHEY, CDR2 SVGEGT. Deletions cut 6 bases from V and 4 bases from J, with 10 bases between. The CDR3, as DNA: TGTGCCAGCAGCTCCGACTATTACAATGAGCAGTTCTTC. Its protein is CASSSDYYNEQFF.

CDR3 region: CASSYNRDRGFNEQYF. The CDR3 bases are TGTGCCAGCAGTTACAACCGGGACAGGGGGTTCAACGAGCAGTACTTC. This rearrangement joins TRBV6-5 to TRBJ2-7, with TRBD1 identical over 11 bases. V trimming: 2 bases; J trimming: 5 bases; junction bases outside the gene matches: 8. This CDR3 has 16 residues. CDR1 MNHEY and CDR2 SVGAGI come from the germline V gene.